Listed below are T cell receptor beta chains from one sample, sequenced in a study of tumor-infiltrating lymphocytes in primary liver carcinoma. TCRdb reprocessed the multiplex PCR reads via MiXCR and lists one record per CDR3 protein. The sample contains tens of thousands of distinct CDR3 sequences, about 73% of which appear only once. Sequenced input: liver tumor tissue from sampling region 2. The receptors stem from a man aged 35-49 years with primary liver carcinoma and hepatitis B virus infection. Each CDR3 is given with its conserved first and last residue. Each record gives: CDR3 length, J gene, V gene, clone size, D gene, CDR3 DNA, CDR3 protein. D genes are given only for firm matches. The size field is filled for only some rows; it gives once, few, many or a size class.

14,TRBJ2-7,TRBV2,many,TRBD1,TGTGCCAGCAGCCCCGGGACAGGGAACTACGAGCAGTACTTC,CASSPGTGNYEQYF
16,TRBJ2-1,TRBV10-2,.,TRBD2,TGCGCCAGCAGTGACTGGACTAGCGGGGTCAACAATGAGCAGTTTTTC,CASSDWTSGVNNEQFF
15,TRBJ2-2,TRBV10-3,many,TRBD2,TGTGCCATCAAACAAGCGGGAGGGAACACCGGGGAGCTGTTTTTT,CAIKQAGGNTGELFF
17,TRBJ2-6,TRBV7-8,.,.,TGTGTCAGCAGCTCTACGGTAACGCGCTCTGGGGCCGACGTCCTGACTTTC,CVSSSTVTRSGADVLTF
14,TRBJ2-1,TRBV29-1,medium-sized,TRBD1,TGCAGCGTTCTAGGACAGGGGACCTACAATGAGCAGTTCTTC,CSVLGQGTYNEQFF
15,TRBJ2-7,TRBV12-3/TRBV12-4,few,.,TGTACTAGCAGCTTGGGGACAACGTACAGCCACGAGCAGTACTTC,CTSSLGTTYSHEQYF
16,TRBJ2-7,TRBV9,.,TRBD1,TGTGCCAGCAGCGTAGGGGACAGGCCTCTGAATTACGAGCAGTACTTC,CASSVGDRPLNYEQYF
15,TRBJ2-1,TRBV7-3,.,.,TGTGCCAGCAGCTTAAATCTAGAGGGAAACAATGAGCTGTTCTTC,CASSLNLEGNNELFF
15,TRBJ2-7,TRBV6-6,.,.,TGTGTCAGCAGTTCTCCCACCCTGAGCTCCTACGTGCAATACTTC,CVSSSPTLSSYVQYF
12,TRBJ2-2,TRBV29-1,.,.,TGCAGCGTTGGAGCCGGTCACCGGGGAGCTGTTTTT,CSVGAGHRGAVF
13,TRBJ2-1,TRBV3-1,.,.,TGTGCCAGCATACCCTCGCACCACAATGAGCAGTTCTTC,CASIPSHHNEQFF
14,TRBJ2-7,TRBV29-1,.,.,TGCAGCGTTTGGACGGCTCATACGTCCTACGAACGGTACTTT,CSVWTAHTSYERYF
13,TRBJ1-5,TRBV10-3,many,.,TGTGCCATCAGTGAAACACAAGATCAGCCCCAGCATTTT,CAISETQDQPQHF
14,TRBJ2-1,TRBV10-3,.,.,TGCGCCAACAGTGAGGGGTTGGGATACAATGAGCAGTTCTTC,CANSEGLGYNEQFF
14,TRBJ2-7,TRBV5-1,.,TRBD2,TGCGTCAGCAGCTTGACTAGCGGGAGGTACGAGCAATACTTC,CVSSLTSGRYEQYF
16,TRBJ2-6,TRBV19,many,.,TGTGCCAGTAGTATAATAGGGGATGGTGGGGCCAACGTCCTGACTTTC,CASSIIGDGGANVLTF
13,TRBJ2-1,TRBV20-1,.,.,TGCAGTGCTAGTGAGGGTACTGTTGTTGAGCAGTTCTTC,CSASEGTVVEQFF
16,TRBJ2-1,TRBV12-3/TRBV12-4,many,TRBD2,TGTGCCAGCAGTCGGAGGGAGGGGCGCTCCTACAATGAGCAGTTCTTC,CASSRREGRSYNEQFF
15,TRBJ2-1,TRBV6-1,.,.,TGTGCCAGCTGGGTCGAAGGAGTGTCCTACAATGAGCAGCTCTTC,CASWVEGVSYNEQLF
11,TRBJ1-1,TRBV29-1,.,TRBD1,TGCAGCGTTGGTCAGGGGGGGGAGGCTATCTTT,CSVGQGGEAIF
16,TRBJ1-5,TRBV5-1,.,.,TGCGCCAGCAGCTTGGACGGGAGGGCCGGAACAGATATGCAGCATTTT,CASSLDGRAGTDMQHF
15,TRBJ2-3,TRBV7-9,once,.,TGTGCCAGCAACTTAAGGCCGCAGGGATTAGATACGCAGTATTTT,CASNLRPQGLDTQYF
13,TRBJ2-2,TRBV11-3,.,.,TGTGCCAGCAGTTTAGACTTCACCGGGGAACTGTCTTTT,CASSLDFTGELSF
16,TRBJ2-3,TRBV11-1,.,TRBD2,TGTGCCAGCAGCCCCCCCCCTAGCGGGAAGGCGCCTACGCAGTATTTT,CASSPPPSGKAPTQYF
15,TRBJ1-1,TRBV29-1,.,.,TGCAGCGCTTCCCCGGGTTGGGTGATGGACACTGAAGCTTTCTTT,CSASPGWVMDTEAFF
14,TRBJ2-7,TRBV11-2,.,.,TGCACCAGCAGCTCTAAGAGGAACTCCTACGAGCAGTACTTC,CTSSSKRNSYEQYF
15,TRBJ1-1,TRBV2,.,.,TGTGTCAGCACCCAGAATCAGGGGCCGAACACTGAAGCTTTCTTT,CVSTQNQGPNTEAFF
13,TRBJ2-5,TRBV29-1,.,.,TGCAGCGCTTGGACAAGGCCCCAAGATACCCAGTACTTC,CSAWTRPQDTQYF
15,TRBJ1-1,TRBV14,.,.,TGTACCAGCAGCCCCAGACATGAGGTAGGCACTGAAGCTTTCTTT,CTSSPRHEVGTEAFF
14,TRBJ2-7,TRBV5-4,.,.,TGTGCCAGCAGCTTGCGGGACTTTCCCTACGAGCAGTCGTTC,CASSLRDFPYEQSF
13,TRBJ1-1,TRBV6-6,.,TRBD1,TGTGTCAGCAGGACAGGGGGAACTACTGAAGCTTTCTTT,CVSRTGGTTEAFF
14,TRBJ2-3,TRBV7-3,.,TRBD2,TGTGCCAGCATCTTAGCGGGAGGAACAGATACGCAGTATTTT,CASILAGGTDTQYF
14,TRBJ1-2,TRBV7-9,.,.,TGTACCAGCAGCACATCTGGGGGAGAGCTGGGCAACACCTTC,CTSSTSGGELGNTF
14,TRBJ1-5,TRBV6-6,.,.,TGTACCGGCATAGAGGGGAACGGCAATCAGCCCCAGCATTTT,CTGIEGNGNQPQHF
14,TRBJ1-2,TRBV11-1,.,.,TGTGTCAGCAGCCCCCCAGAGACAGACTATGGTTACACCTTC,CVSSPPETDYGYTF
14,TRBJ2-1,TRBV6-5,few,.,TGTGTCAGCAGTCGACTGACGGATTACAACGAGCAGTTCTTC,CVSSRLTDYNEQFF
15,TRBJ2-5,TRBV12-3/TRBV12-4,once,TRBD1,TGTCCCAGCAGTTCCGGGACAGGGGACCAAGAGACCCAGCACTTC,CPSSSGTGDQETQHF
15,TRBJ2-2,TRBV6-1,.,.,TGTCCCAGCAGTGAAGCTGACAGAGATACAGGGGAGCTGTTTTTT,CPSSEADRDTGELFF
13,TRBJ2-7,TRBV4-3,.,.,TGCGCCAGCAGCCAAAATCTACCCTACGAGCAATATTTC,CASSQNLPYEQYF
15,TRBJ1-5,TRBV5-1,.,.,TGCGCCAGCAGCTTGGGGGGGGCTAGCAATCAGCCCCACCATTTT,CASSLGGASNQPHHF
16,TRBJ2-4,TRBV29-1,.,TRBD2,TGCAGTGCCGTGACTAGCGGAACCCTAGCCAAAAACATTCAGTACTTC,CSAVTSGTLAKNIQYF
13,TRBJ1-1,TRBV30,.,.,TGTGCCTGGAGTGGAAGGGGAGGGACTGAAGCCCTCTTT,CAWSGRGGTEALF
15,TRBJ2-7,TRBV28,.,.,TGTGCCAGCAGCTCATCTTCTGGGGGCGGGGGCGAGCTGTACTTC,CASSSSSGGGGELYF
15,TRBJ1-2,TRBV5-6,.,TRBD1,TGTGCCAGCAGCTCCCGGTGGCAGGGGGACGGAGGCTACGTCTTC,CASSSRWQGDGGYVF
15,TRBJ2-1,TRBV4-1,once,TRBD1,TGCGCCGGCAGCCAAGGACAGGGGAGTTGGGTTGAGCAGTTCTTC,CAGSQGQGSWVEQFF
15,TRBJ1-1,TRBV6-1,.,.,TGTGCCAGCAGTACAGTACAAGGAGTGAGCACTGAAGCTCTCTTT,CASSTVQGVSTEALF
15,TRBJ2-2,TRBV11-1,.,.,TGTGCCAGCAACTATACAGAACCTTTCTCCGGGGAGCTTTTTTTT,CASNYTEPFSGELFF
14,TRBJ2-7,TRBV10-1,.,.,TGCGTCAGAAGTCCCGGGGGAATGATCTACAAGCAGTACTTC,CVRSPGGMIYKQYF